This TCR beta chain was sequenced in a study of monozygotic twins with inflammatory bowel disease. Whole-study results and caveats: IBD patients displayed reduced TCRbeta diversity (inverse Simpson) when set against healthy co-twins. Clonotype sharing was lower in IBD patients than healthy twins, most markedly with disease activity.

On this clonotype itself: Its antigen remains unknown.

The CDR3 length is 14 residues. Germline V gene data show CDR1 as MDHEN and CDR2 as SYDVKM. cDNA encoding TCRalpha and TCRbeta underwent two nested PCRs of around 15 and 9 cycles, each of which was followed by bead purification. TCRdb reanalyzed the 5' RACE reads, giving one entry per CDR3 protein sequence and no DNA. The sample table includes nearly 45,000 distinct CDR3 sequences. This receptor was obtained from a human donor with ulcerative colitis or Crohn's disease, or a healthy co-twin of an affected twin (not recorded which). The V and J genes are TRBV28 and TRBJ2-5; without DNA, the TCRdb call of TRBD1 cannot be checked. The sequencing input was blood. CDR3 sequence: CASSWLGRGETQYF.